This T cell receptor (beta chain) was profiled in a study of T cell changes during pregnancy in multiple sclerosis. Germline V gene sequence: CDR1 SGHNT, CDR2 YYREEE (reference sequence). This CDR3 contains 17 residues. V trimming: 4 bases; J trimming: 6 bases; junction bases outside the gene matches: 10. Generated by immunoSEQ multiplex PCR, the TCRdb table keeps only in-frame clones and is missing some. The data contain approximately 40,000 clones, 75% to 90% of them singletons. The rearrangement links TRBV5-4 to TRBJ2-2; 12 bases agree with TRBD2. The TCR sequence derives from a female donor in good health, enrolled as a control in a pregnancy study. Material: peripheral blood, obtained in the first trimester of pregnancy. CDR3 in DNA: TGTGCCAGCAGCCCCAGGACTAGCGGGGTACAAGCCGGGGAGCTGTTTTTT. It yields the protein CASSPRTSGVQAGELFF.